This TCR beta chain was captured in a study of identical twins. Study-level points and caveats: The more abundant beta clonotypes in cord blood had fewer insertions, and memory repertoires did not show this.

TCRdb processed the 5' RACE reads anew with MiXCR; each CDR3 protein has one entry. Of 640,000 or so distinct CDR3 sequences listed, roughly 6.2% were seen once; the top ten hold around 1.9%. Ten or more counts support this clonotype. Its antigen remains unknown. J gave up 7 bases and V 5 bases, and 6 bases lay outside the gene matches. This CDR3 spans 15 amino acids. The V call is TRBV12-3 or TRBV12-4, the J call TRBJ1-5; 12 positions agree with TRBD1. The specimen was naive T cells sorted from blood. This clonotype was obtained from a man aged 18 to 30 in good health. This CDR3 is CASSQTGTGGQPQHF. The CDR3 nucleotides are TGTGCCAGCAGTCAAACCGGGACAGGGGGCCAGCCCCAGCATTTT.